This entry lists 29 T cell receptor beta chains sequenced from one sample in a study of T cell responses to AZD1222 COVID-19 vaccine. TCRdb's copy holds only in-frame clones and misses some; the assay was immunoSEQ multiplex PCR. The sample has 95,000 to 120,000 clones; approximately 90% are singletons. This specimen consisted of peripheral blood, obtained 28 days after the second AZD1222 dose. All receptors come from an adult who received the AZD1222 COVID-19 vaccine.

V and J are TRBV21-1 and TRBJ2-7. TRBV21-1 is designated a pseudogene. This CDR3 is built from 17 residues. CDR3 sequence: CASSREDPLLLSYEQYF. CDR3 bases: TGTGCCAGCAGCAGGGAAGACCCCCTTCTTCTCTCCTACGAGCAGTACTTC.

This sequence joins TRBV28 and TRBJ2-7; tentatively, D is TRBD2 (5 bases). Per germline, CDR1 MDHEN and CDR2 SYDVKM. This CDR3 has 13 residues. With 6 bases removed from V and 0 bases from J, the gap between germline ends came to 9 bases. The CDR3 sequence is CASRPGSSYEQYF. As DNA, the CDR3 is TGTGCCAGCAGGCCGGGAAGCTCCTACGAGCAGTACTTC.

The chain recombines TRBV6-2 or TRBV6-3 with TRBJ2-3; D gene uncertain. V was shortened by 0 bases and J by 2 bases, with 9 bases between the two germline ends. Germline V gene sequence: CDR1 MNHEY, CDR2 SVGEGT. The CDR3 runs 15 residues. The CDR3 DNA is TGTGCCAGCAGTTACTCCGTTGAAGACACAGATACGCAGTATTTT. This translates into CASSYSVEDTDTQYF.

V is TRBV19 and J is TRBJ1-2, with TRBD1 matching 8 bases. V lost 10 bases to trimming and J lost 5 bases; unmatched junction nucleotides: 6. Germline V lookup: CDR1 LNHDA, CDR2 SQIVND (reference sequence). This CDR3 region has 12 residues. CDR3 region: CATRQGTYGYTF. CDR3 DNA sequence: TGTGCCACGAGACAGGGGACGTATGGCTACACCTTC.

The chain joins TRBV2 to TRBJ2-3; 8 nucleotides match TRBD2. The germline gives CDR1 SNHLY, CDR2 FYNNEI. CDR3 size: 13 residues. With V trimmed by 9 bases and J by 5 bases, 7 bases remained unmatched. CDR3 DNA: TGTGCCAGTGATAGCGGGGAGGGAGATACGCAGTATTTT. Amino acid sequence: CASDSGEGDTQYF.

This chain links TRBV4-1 with TRBJ1-6, with TRBD1 matching 7 bases. The CDR3 has 17 amino acids. Germline lookup yields CDR1 MGHRA and CDR2 YSYEKL. V gave up 0 bases and J gave up 5 bases; unmatched junction bases: 7. CDR3 coding DNA: TGCGCCAGCAGCCAAGATTCCAGGGGGTCGGATAATTCACCCCTCCACTTT. Translating it yields CASSQDSRGSDNSPLHF.

The V gene is TRBV6-2 or TRBV6-3, the J gene TRBJ1-5; no clear D. There are 16 residues in the CDR3. V lost 0 bases, J lost 1 base, and 10 bases lay in between. Germline lookup yields CDR1 MNHEY and CDR2 SVGEGT. The CDR3 DNA follows: TGTGCCAGCAGTTACTCAGGGAGGGCGAGCAATCAGCCCCAGCATTTT. It is translated as CASSYSGRASNQPQHF.

The chain links TRBV19 to TRBJ1-3; D remains ambiguous. Trimming removed 3 bases at V and 3 bases at J, with 12 bases between. The V gene's germline CDR1 is LNHDA and CDR2 SQIVND (reference sequence). This CDR3 is 15 amino acids long. This chain's CDR3 is CASSISGSGGNTIYF. The DNA for the CDR3 is TGTGCCAGTAGTATCTCGGGATCTGGTGGAAACACCATATATTTT.

This clone was counted once. CDR3 in DNA: TGTGCCAGCCGAAGACAGGGGGCGGCTGAAGCTTTCTTT. It translates to CASRRQGAAEAFF. The chain has TRBV2 and TRBJ1-1; 10 nucleotides agree with TRBD1. The CDR3 runs 13 residues. V was pared by 8 bases and J by 6 bases, with 6 bases of the junction left unmatched. Germline CDR1 is SNHLY and CDR2 is FYNNEI.

This chain connects TRBV27 to TRBJ2-3; 9 nucleotides agree with TRBD1. The CDR3 runs 15 residues. CDR1 is MNHEY and CDR2 is SMNVEV in the germline V gene (reference sequence). V shed 2 bases and J 3 bases; nucleotides not matched to a gene: 3. For the CDR3, the DNA is TGTGCCAGCAGTTTAGGACAGGGGAAGACAGATACGCAGTATTTT. Translated: CASSLGQGKTDTQYF.

This sequence joins TRBV7-2 and TRBJ1-5; possible D gene TRBD1, 5 bases. Per germline, CDR1 SGHTA and CDR2 FQGNSA. This CDR3 has 15 amino acids. The ends were cut back, 5 bases at V and 1 base at J, with 12 bases in the middle. The CDR3 reads CASSPGGVSNQPQHF. CDR3 DNA sequence: TGTGCCAGCAGCCCGGGGGGGGTCAGCAATCAGCCCCAGCATTTT.

In this sample, this clone turned up once. V gene TRBV18 combines with J gene TRBJ1-1, with 9 bases fitting TRBD1. In germline, CDR1 is KGHSH, CDR2 LQKENI. The CDR3 extends over 14 amino acids. V gave up 7 bases and J gave up 2 bases; unmatched junction bases: 5. CDR3 sequence (DNA): TGTGCCAGCTTACAACAGGGGGCTAACACTGAAGCTTTCTTT. Translation: CASLQQGANTEAFF.

The rearrangement links TRBV27 to TRBJ1-2, with 9 bases that match TRBD1. Germline values: CDR1 MNHEY, CDR2 SMNVEV (reference sequence). The CDR3 totals 16 residues. With V trimmed by 5 bases and J by 6 bases, 13 bases remained unmatched. The CDR3 loop reads CASSLLSGQGIDGYTF. The CDR3 region has the DNA TGTGCCAGCAGTCTCCTTTCGGGACAGGGAATCGATGGCTACACCTTC.

The chain links TRBV7-2 to TRBJ2-5; D may be TRBD1 or TRBD2 (5 bases each). Germline CDR1 reads SGHTA; CDR2 reads FQGNSA. Deletions cut 2 bases from V and 4 bases from J, with 14 bases between. This CDR3 spans 15 amino acids. CDR3 protein: CASSLNTGGGETQYF. The DNA of the CDR3 is TGTGCCAGCAGCTTAAATACAGGAGGTGGAGAGACCCAGTACTTC.

This sequence joins TRBV4-1 and TRBJ2-1, with D possibly being TRBD2 (7 bases). Germline lookup yields CDR1 MGHRA and CDR2 YSYEKL. Trimming cost V 4 bases and J 5 bases, with 12 bases left between them. The CDR3 runs 14 residues. CDR3 DNA sequence: TGCGCCAGCAGCCCCTGGGAGGGGGACAATGAGCAGTTCTTC. As protein: CASSPWEGDNEQFF.

V and J are TRBV28 and TRBJ2-7, with D unclear. The ends were cut back, 5 bases at V and 4 bases at J, with 6 bases in the middle. CDR1 is MDHEN, CDR2 SYDVKM, per germline. The CDR3 length is 11 residues. The CDR3 protein is CASSVTYEQYF. CDR3 nucleotides: TGTGCCAGCAGTGTCACTTACGAGCAGTACTTC.

The rearrangement joins TRBV10-1 to TRBJ2-2, with D possibly matching TRBD1 (6 bases). V lost 5 bases to trimming and J lost 0 bases, with 13 bases between them. The CDR3 has 16 amino acids. Per germline, CDR1 WNHNN and CDR2 SYGVQD (reference sequence). CDR3 nucleotide sequence: TGCGCCAGCAGTTCCCAGGGGAGCCCGAACACCGGGGAGCTGTTTTTT. Its protein product is CASSSQGSPNTGELFF.

V and J are TRBV29-1 and TRBJ1-2; TRBD1 aligns across 8 bases. The CDR3 contains 14 residues. J was trimmed by 4 bases and V by 7 bases; bases with no gene match: 11. From germline, CDR1 is SQVTM and CDR2 ANQGSEA. CDR3 amino acids: CSAEGAGGSYGYTF. CDR3 DNA sequence: TGCAGCGCCGAAGGGGCAGGGGGCAGCTATGGCTACACCTTC.

The rearrangement joins TRBV19 to TRBJ2-7; tentative D call: TRBD1 (6 bases). Germline CDR1 reads LNHDA; CDR2 reads SQIVND (reference sequence). The CDR3 totals 15 residues. Trimming left V 5 bases short and J 3 bases short, with 17 bases between. The DNA for the CDR3 is TGTGCCAGTAGTCCCGGAGGAGCAGGGGTCTACGAGCAGTACTTC. It specifies CASSPGGAGVYEQYF.

The chain carries TRBV9 and TRBJ2-4, with a possible D match to TRBD2 (5 bases). The CDR3 has 14 residues. CDR1 and CDR2 (germline): SGDLS, YYNGEE. Trimming cost V 4 bases and J 1 base, with 9 bases left between them. The CDR3 DNA reads TGTGCCAGCAGCCGTCCGGGGGCCAAAAACATTCAGTACTTC. Residues: CASSRPGAKNIQYF.

This clone appeared a few times. The rearrangement links TRBV18 to TRBJ2-2; D perhaps matches TRBD1 (6 bases). Trimming removed 3 bases at V and 7 bases at J, with 6 bases between. This CDR3 comprises 12 residues. CDR1 and CDR2 (germline): KGHSH, LQKENI. CDR3 sequence reads: CASSPDSGELFF. Here the CDR3 DNA reads TGTGCCAGCTCACCGGACAGCGGGGAGCTGTTTTTT.

This chain joins TRBV28 and TRBJ2-7; D call uncertain. V shed 8 bases and J shed 1 base, with 6 bases lying between them. The CDR3 spans 11 residues. The germline CDR1 and CDR2 sequences are MDHEN and SYDVKM. CDR3 region: CASQSSYEQYF. CDR3 nucleotides: TGTGCCAGCCAATCTTCCTACGAGCAGTACTTC. The entire variable domain, with the rest obtained from reference TRBV28 and TRBJ2-7, is as follows: DVKVTQSSRYLVKRTGEKVFLECVQDMDHENMFWYRQDPGLGLRLIYFSYDVKMKEKGDIPEGYSVSREKKERFSLILESASTNQTSMYLCASQSSYEQYFGPGTRLTVT.

The gene calls are TRBV7-9 and TRBJ2-7; D is perhaps TRBD1 (6 bases). Trimming took off 5 bases at V and 1 base at J, with 15 bases between the two ends. Germline CDR1 is SEHNR and CDR2 is FQNEAQ (reference sequence). The CDR3 contains 15 residues. CDR3 amino acids: CASSPGDILSYEQYF. CDR3 sequence (DNA): TGTGCCAGCAGCCCCGGGGACATTCTTTCCTACGAGCAGTACTTC. Looking up the rest from reference TRBV7-9 and TRBJ2-7 gives the full variable domain: DTGVSQNPRHKITKRGQNVTFRCDPISEHNRLYWYRQTLGQGPEFLTYFQNEAQLEKSRLLSDRFSAERPKGSFSTLEIQRTEQGDSAMYLCASSPGDILSYEQYFGPGTRLTVT.

The V and J genes are TRBV6-5 and TRBJ2-3; D gene unclear. Germline assignment: CDR1 MNHEY and CDR2 SVGAGI. The ends were cut back, 7 bases at V and 0 bases at J, with 8 bases in the middle. The CDR3 extends over 13 amino acids. In DNA, the CDR3 is TGTGCCAGCACCCTCTCGAGCACAGATACGCAGTATTTT. As protein: CASTLSSTDTQYF.

As regards this clone: Other DNA sequences in this sample translate to the same CDR3. The rearrangement uses TRBV4-2 and TRBJ1-4; 7 bases align to TRBD1. CDR1 and CDR2 from the germline V gene are LGHNA and YNFKEQ. V lost 1 base and J lost 5; bases outside the gene matches: 1. The CDR3 sequence is 14 residues long. The CDR3 reads CASSQGQGNEKLFF. The CDR3 bases are TGTGCCAGCAGCCAAGGACAGGGAAATGAAAAACTGTTTTTT.

V usage is TRBV6-5 and J usage is TRBJ1-2; D might be TRBD1 (5 bases). The germline V gene has CDR1 MNHEY and CDR2 SVGAGI. This CDR3 has 14 residues. The V end was cut by 8 bases, the J end by 2 bases, with 15 bases between. CDR3 sequence (DNA): TGTGCCAGCCGACGGGGCCGGCTCAACTATGGCTACACCTTC. Protein sequence: CASRRGRLNYGYTF.

The table lists this clone with a count of one. V gene TRBV5-1 combines with J gene TRBJ1-1; D ambiguous. Germline lookup yields CDR1 SGHRS and CDR2 YFSETQ. Deletions cut 5 bases from V and 1 base from J, with 12 bases between. This CDR3 spans 14 amino acids. The CDR3 loop is CASSPQQSNTEAFF. The CDR3 bases are TGCGCCAGCAGTCCCCAACAGTCGAACACTGAAGCTTTCTTT.

The chain employs TRBV5-4 and TRBJ2-4; TRBD1 agrees at 10 bases. In germline, CDR1 is SGHNT, CDR2 YYREEE (reference sequence). Trimming at V came to 4 bases and at J to 6 bases, leaving 7 bases not matched to a gene. There are 15 residues in the CDR3. CDR3 in DNA: TGTGCCAGCAGCGACCGGGACAGGGGATTAAACATTCAGTACTTC. Translated, it gives CASSDRDRGLNIQYF.

V gene TRBV7-8 combines with J gene TRBJ2-7; tentative D call: TRBD1 (5 bases). V shed 2 bases and J shed 0 bases, with 8 bases lying between them. The CDR3 extends over 14 amino acids. The germline gives CDR1 SGHVS, CDR2 FQNEAQ. The CDR3 spells CASSLTGGSYEQYF. The CDR3 DNA follows: TGTGCCAGCAGCTTAACAGGCGGCTCCTACGAGCAGTACTTC.